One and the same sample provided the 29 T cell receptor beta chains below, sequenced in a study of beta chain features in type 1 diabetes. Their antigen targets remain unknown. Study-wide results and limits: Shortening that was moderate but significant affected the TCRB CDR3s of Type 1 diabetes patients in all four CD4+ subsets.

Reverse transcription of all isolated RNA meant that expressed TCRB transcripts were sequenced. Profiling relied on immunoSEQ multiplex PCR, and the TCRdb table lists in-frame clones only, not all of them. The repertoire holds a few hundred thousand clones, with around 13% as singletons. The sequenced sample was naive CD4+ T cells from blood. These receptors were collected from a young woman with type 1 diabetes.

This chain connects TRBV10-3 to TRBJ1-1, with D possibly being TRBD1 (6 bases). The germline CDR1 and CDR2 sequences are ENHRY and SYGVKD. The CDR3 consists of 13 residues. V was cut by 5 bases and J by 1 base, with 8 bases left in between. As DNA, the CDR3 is TGTGCCATCAGTCCGACAGGGAACACTGAAGCTTTCTTT. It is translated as CAISPTGNTEAFF.

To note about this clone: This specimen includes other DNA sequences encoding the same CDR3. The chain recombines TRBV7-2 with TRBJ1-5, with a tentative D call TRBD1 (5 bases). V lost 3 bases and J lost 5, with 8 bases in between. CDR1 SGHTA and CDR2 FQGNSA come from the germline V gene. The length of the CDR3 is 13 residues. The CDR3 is CASSFRGDQPQHF. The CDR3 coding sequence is TGTGCCAGCAGCTTTCGGGGGGATCAGCCCCAGCATTTT.

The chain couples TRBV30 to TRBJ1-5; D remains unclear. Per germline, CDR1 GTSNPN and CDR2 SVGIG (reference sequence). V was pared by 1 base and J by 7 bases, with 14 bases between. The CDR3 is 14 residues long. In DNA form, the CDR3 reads TGTGCCTGGAGTGGTCCGGGGTTGGAGCAGCCCCAGCATTTT. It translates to CAWSGPGLEQPQHF.

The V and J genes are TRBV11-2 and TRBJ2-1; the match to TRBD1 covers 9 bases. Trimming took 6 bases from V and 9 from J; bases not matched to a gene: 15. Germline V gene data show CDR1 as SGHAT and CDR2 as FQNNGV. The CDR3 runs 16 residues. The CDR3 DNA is TGTGCCAGCAGGGGAGTCCCGGGACAGGGACTTGGTGAGCAGTTCTTC. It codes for CASRGVPGQGLGEQFF.

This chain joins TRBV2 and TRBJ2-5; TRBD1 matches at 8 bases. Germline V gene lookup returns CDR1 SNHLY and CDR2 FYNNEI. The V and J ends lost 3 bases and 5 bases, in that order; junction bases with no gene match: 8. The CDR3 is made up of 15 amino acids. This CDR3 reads CASSEGPGGRETQYF. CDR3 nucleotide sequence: TGTGCCAGCAGTGAGGGGCCAGGGGGCAGGGAGACCCAGTACTTC.

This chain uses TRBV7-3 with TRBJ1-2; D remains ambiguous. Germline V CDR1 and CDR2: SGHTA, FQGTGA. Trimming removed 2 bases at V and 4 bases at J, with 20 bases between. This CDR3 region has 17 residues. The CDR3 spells CASSLSGNGPGGYGYTF. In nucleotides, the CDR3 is TGTGCCAGCAGCTTATCCGGCAATGGCCCCGGAGGCTATGGCTACACCTTC.

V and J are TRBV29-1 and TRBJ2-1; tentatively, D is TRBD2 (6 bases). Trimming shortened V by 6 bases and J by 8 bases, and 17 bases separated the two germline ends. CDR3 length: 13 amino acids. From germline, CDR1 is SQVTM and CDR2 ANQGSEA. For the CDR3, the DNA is TGCAGCGTGGAGGGGTCGATTAGGGATGAGCAGTTCTTC. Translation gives CSVEGSIRDEQFF.

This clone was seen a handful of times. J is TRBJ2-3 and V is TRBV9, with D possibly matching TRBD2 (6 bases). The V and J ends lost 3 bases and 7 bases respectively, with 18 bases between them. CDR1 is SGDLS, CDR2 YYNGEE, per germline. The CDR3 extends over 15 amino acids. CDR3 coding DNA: TGTGCCAGCAGCGGAGCCCGACGCCGGGGGAATACGCAGTATTTT. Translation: CASSGARRRGNTQYF.

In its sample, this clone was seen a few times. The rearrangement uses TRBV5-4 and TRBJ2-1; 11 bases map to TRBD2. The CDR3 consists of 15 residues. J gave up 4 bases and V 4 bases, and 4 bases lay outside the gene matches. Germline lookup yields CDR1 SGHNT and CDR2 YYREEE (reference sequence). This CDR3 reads CASSTGTSGYNEQFF. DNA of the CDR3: TGTGCCAGCAGCACCGGGACTAGCGGATACAATGAGCAGTTCTTC.

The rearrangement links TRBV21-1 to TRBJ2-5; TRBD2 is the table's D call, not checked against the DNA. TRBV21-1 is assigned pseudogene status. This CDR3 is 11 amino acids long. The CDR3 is CATPYQETQYF. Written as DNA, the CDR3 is TGTGCCACCCCGTACCAAGAGACCCAGTACTTC.

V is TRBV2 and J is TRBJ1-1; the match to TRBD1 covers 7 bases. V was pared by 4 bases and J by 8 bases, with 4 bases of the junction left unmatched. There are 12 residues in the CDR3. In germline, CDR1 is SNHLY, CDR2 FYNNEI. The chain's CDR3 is CASSAQGREAFF. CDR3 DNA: TGTGCCAGCAGTGCACAGGGGCGGGAAGCTTTCTTT.

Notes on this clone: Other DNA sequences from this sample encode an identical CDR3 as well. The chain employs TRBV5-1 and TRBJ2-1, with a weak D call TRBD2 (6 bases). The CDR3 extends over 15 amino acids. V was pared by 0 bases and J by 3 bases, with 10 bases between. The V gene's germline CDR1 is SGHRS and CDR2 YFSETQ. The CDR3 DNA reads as TGCGCCAGCAGCTTGGGTGGGGGGAGCTACAATGAGCAGTTCTTC. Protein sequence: CASSLGGGSYNEQFF.

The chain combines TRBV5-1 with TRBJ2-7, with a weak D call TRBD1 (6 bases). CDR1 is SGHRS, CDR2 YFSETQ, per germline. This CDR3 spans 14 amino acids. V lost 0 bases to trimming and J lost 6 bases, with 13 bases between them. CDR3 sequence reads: CASSLAGATGEQYF. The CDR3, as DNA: TGCGCCAGCAGCTTGGCCGGTGCGACAGGCGAGCAGTACTTC.

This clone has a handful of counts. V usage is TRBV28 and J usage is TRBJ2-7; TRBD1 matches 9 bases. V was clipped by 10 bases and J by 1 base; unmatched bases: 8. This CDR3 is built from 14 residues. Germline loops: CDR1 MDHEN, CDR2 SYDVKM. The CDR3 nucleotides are TGTGCCATCCAGGCCGGGACAGGGTCCTACGAGCAGTACTTC. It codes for CAIQAGTGSYEQYF.

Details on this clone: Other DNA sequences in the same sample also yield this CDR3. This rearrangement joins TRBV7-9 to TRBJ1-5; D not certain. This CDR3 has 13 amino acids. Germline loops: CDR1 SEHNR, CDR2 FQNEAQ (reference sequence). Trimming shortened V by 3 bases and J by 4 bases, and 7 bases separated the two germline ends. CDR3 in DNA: TGTGCCAGCAGCTTTGGCGGTAATCAGCCCCAGCATTTT. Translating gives CASSFGGNQPQHF.

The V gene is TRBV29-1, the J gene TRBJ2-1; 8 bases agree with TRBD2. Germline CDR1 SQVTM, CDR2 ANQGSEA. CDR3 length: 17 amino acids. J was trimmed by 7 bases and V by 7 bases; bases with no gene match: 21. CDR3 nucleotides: TGCAGCGCAAGAGTATATACCGGGACTAGGGCCGGAAATGAGCAGTTCTTC. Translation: CSARVYTGTRAGNEQFF.

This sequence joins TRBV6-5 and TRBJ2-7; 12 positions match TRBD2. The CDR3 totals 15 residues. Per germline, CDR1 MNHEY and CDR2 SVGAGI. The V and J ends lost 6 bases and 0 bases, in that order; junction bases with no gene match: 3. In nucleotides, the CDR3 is TGTGCCAGCAGCCGACTAGCGGGGGTCTCCTACGAGCAGTACTTC. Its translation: CASSRLAGVSYEQYF.

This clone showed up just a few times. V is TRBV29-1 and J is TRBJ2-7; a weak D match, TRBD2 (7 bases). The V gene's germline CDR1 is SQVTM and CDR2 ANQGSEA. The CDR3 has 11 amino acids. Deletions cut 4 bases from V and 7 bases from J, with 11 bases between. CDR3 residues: CSVAGRGEQYF. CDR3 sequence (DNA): TGCAGCGTTGCGGGGAGGGGGGAGCAGTACTTC.

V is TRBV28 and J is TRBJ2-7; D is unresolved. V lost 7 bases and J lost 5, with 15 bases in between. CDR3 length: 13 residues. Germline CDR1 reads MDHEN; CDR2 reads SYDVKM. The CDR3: CASKLTEPHEQYF. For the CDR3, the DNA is TGTGCCAGCAAATTGACGGAGCCCCACGAGCAGTACTTC.

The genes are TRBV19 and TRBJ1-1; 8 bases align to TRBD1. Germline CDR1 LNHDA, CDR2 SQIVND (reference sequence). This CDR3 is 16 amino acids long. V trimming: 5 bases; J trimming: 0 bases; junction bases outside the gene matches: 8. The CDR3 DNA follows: TGTGCCAGTAGTGCCTGGACAGGGAAGGTGAACACTGAAGCTTTCTTT. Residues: CASSAWTGKVNTEAFF.

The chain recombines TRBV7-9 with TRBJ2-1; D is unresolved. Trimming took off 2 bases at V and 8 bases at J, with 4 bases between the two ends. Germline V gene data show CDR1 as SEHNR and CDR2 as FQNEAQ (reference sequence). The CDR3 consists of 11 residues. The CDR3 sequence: CASSLTDEQFF. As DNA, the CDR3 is TGTGCCAGCAGCTTAACTGATGAGCAGTTCTTC.

The CDR3 region has the DNA TGTGCCAGCAGCTTAACTAGCGGGGTTTGGGGGGCCAACGTCCTGACTTTC. It codes for CASSLTSGVWGANVLTF. V usage is TRBV11-2 and J usage is TRBJ2-6, with TRBD2 matching 10 bases. Germline V gene lookup returns CDR1 SGHAT and CDR2 FQNNGV. This CDR3 is built from 17 residues. V shed 2 bases, J shed 4 bases, and the junction held 5 bases outside the gene matches.

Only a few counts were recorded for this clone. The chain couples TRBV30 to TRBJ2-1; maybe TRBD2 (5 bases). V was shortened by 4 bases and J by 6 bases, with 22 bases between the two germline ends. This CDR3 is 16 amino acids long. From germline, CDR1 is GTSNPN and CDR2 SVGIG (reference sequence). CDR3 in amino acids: CAWMLRAGLGSNEQFF. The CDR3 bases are TGTGCCTGGATGTTGAGGGCCGGTCTTGGGTCCAATGAGCAGTTCTTC.

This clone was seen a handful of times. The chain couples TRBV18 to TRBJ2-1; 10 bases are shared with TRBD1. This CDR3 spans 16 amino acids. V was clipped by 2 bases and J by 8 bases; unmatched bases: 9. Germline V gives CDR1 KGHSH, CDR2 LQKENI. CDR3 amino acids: CASSPGVGQGFDEQFF. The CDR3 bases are TGTGCCAGCTCACCAGGGGTGGGACAGGGGTTCGATGAGCAGTTCTTC.

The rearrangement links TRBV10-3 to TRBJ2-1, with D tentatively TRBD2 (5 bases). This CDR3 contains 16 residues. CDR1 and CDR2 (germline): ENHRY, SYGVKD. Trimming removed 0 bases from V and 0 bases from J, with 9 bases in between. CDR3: CAISESVRGSYNEQFF. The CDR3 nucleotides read TGTGCCATCAGTGAGTCGGTTCGGGGCTCCTACAATGAGCAGTTCTTC.

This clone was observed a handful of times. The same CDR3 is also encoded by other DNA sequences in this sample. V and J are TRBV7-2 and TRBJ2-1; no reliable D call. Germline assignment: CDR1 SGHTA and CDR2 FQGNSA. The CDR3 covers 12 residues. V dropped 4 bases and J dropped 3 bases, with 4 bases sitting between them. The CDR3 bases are TGTGCCAGCAGCTCGTTCTACAATGAGCAGTTCTTC. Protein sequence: CASSSFYNEQFF.

The CDR3 is CASSLGTVDGYTF. The CDR3, as DNA: TGTGCCAGCAGCTTAGGGACAGTGGACGGCTACACCTTC. This rearrangement joins TRBV11-2 to TRBJ1-2, with a tentative D call TRBD1 (6 bases). The CDR3 loop spans 13 amino acids. V lost 1 base to trimming and J lost 8 bases, with 11 bases between them. Germline values: CDR1 SGHAT, CDR2 FQNNGV.

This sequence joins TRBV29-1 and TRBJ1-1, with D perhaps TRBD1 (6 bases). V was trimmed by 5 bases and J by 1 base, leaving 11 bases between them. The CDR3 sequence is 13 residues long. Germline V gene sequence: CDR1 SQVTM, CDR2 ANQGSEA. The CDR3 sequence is CSVLGQTNTEAFF. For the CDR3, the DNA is TGCAGCGTTCTAGGACAGACGAACACTGAAGCTTTCTTT.

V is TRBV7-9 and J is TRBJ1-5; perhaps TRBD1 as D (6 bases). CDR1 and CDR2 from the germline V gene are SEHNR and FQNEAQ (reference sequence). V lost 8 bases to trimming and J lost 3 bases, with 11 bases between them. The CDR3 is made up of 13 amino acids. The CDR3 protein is CASARDTNQPQHF. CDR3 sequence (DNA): TGTGCCAGCGCTAGGGACACCAATCAGCCCCAGCATTTT.